This entry lists 28 T cell receptor beta chains sequenced from one sample in a study of cytomegalovirus exposure and HLA in healthy donors. The PCR was carried out with 60 Vbeta primers and 13 Jbeta primers. Some clones are missing from TCRdb's copy, which holds only in-frame ones; the method was immunoSEQ multiplex PCR. This sample has 150,000 to 200,000 clones, with around 74% found just once. Sequenced: PBMCs. The receptors were sampled from a female donor in good health and CMV-seronegative.

The gene calls are TRBV11-3 and TRBJ2-1; TRBD2 might be the D (8 bases). CDR1 and CDR2 (germline): SGHNT, YENEEA. The CDR3 sequence is 17 residues long. V lost 8 bases and J 0 bases, leaving 20 bases between the germline ends. Here the CDR3 DNA reads TGTGCCAGCTCAAGGGGGCTAGCGGGTTCCTCCTACAATGAGCAGTTCTTC. This codes for CASSRGLAGSSYNEQFF.

This clone occurred once. V is TRBV7-3 and J is TRBJ2-3, with 7 bases identical to TRBD1. Per the germline V gene, CDR1 is SGHTA and CDR2 is FQGTGA. The trim removed 4 bases at V and 3 bases at J, leaving 1 base unmatched. This CDR3 is 13 amino acids long. The CDR3 DNA is TGTGCCAGCAGCTCGGGACAGACAGATACGCAGTATTTT. It specifies CASSSGQTDTQYF.

The V call is TRBV29-1, the J call TRBJ1-3, with 8 positions matching TRBD1. The germline CDR1 and CDR2 sequences are SQVTM and ANQGSEA. The ends lost 6 bases at V and 2 bases at J; junction bases unmatched: 6. There are 14 residues in the CDR3. CDR3 amino acids: CSVGTGHPGNTIYF. CDR3 nucleotide sequence: TGCAGCGTGGGGACAGGCCATCCTGGAAACACCATATATTTT.

This chain joins TRBV19 and TRBJ2-5, with a possible D match to TRBD1 (5 bases). The V gene lost 7 bases and the J gene lost 0 bases, with 18 bases spanning the gap. The CDR3 covers 16 residues. Germline lookup yields CDR1 LNHDA and CDR2 SQIVND (reference sequence). CDR3 sequence reads: CASKPPNGANQETQYF. CDR3 coding DNA: TGTGCCAGTAAACCCCCAAATGGGGCCAACCAAGAGACCCAGTACTTC.

A few counts support this clone. The gene calls are TRBV6-5 and TRBJ2-7; 8 bases match TRBD1. Looked up from germline, CDR1 is MNHEY and CDR2 is SVGAGI. This CDR3 is built from 13 residues. The ends lost 6 bases at V and 2 bases at J; junction bases unmatched: 3. This chain's CDR3 is CASSRTGTYEQYF. CDR3 sequence (DNA): TGTGCCAGCAGCCGGACAGGGACCTACGAGCAGTACTTC.

The chain couples TRBV18 to TRBJ1-3; TRBD1 agrees at 9 bases. Germline V lookup: CDR1 KGHSH, CDR2 LQKENI. The CDR3 has 16 amino acids. V was clipped by 6 bases and J by 5 bases; unmatched bases: 11. The CDR3 loop is CASSTEPGQGRNTIYF. The CDR3 coding sequence is TGTGCCAGCTCGACCGAACCGGGACAGGGTAGAAACACCATATATTTT.

V is TRBV11-2 and J is TRBJ1-6, with TRBD1 matching 9 bases. The V segment lost 4 bases and the J segment 9 bases; nucleotides outside the gene matches: 10. The CDR3 spans 16 residues. Germline loops: CDR1 SGHAT, CDR2 FQNNGV. The CDR3 DNA is TGTGCCAGCAGCTGGGGGGGACCGGGACAGGGTTCACCCCTCCACTTT. It specifies CASSWGGPGQGSPLHF.

This clone appeared once. The chain carries TRBV7-9 and TRBJ2-3; D not resolved. The CDR3 is 13 residues long. V was clipped by 4 bases and J by 1 base, with 6 bases between them. Looked up from germline, CDR1 is SEHNR and CDR2 is FQNEAQ (reference sequence). CDR3 loop: CASSSWRTDTQYF. In DNA form, the CDR3 reads TGTGCCAGCAGCTCCTGGCGCACAGATACGCAGTATTTT.

This clone appeared a few times. V is TRBV6-1 and J is TRBJ2-2; 9 bases match TRBD1. CDR1 MNHNS and CDR2 SASEGT come from the germline V gene. Trimming took 7 bases from V and 1 from J; bases not matched to a gene: 4. The CDR3 runs to 15 residues. DNA for the CDR3: TGTGCCAGCATGCCGGGACAGGGGAACACCGGGGAGCTGTTTTTT. Protein product: CASMPGQGNTGELFF.

The chain carries TRBV7-9 and TRBJ2-5; TRBD2 is a possible D gene (6 bases). The ends were cut back, 4 bases at V and 1 base at J, with 13 bases in the middle. The CDR3 consists of 15 residues. CDR1 is SEHNR, CDR2 FQNEAQ, per germline (reference sequence). CDR3 sequence (DNA): TGTGCCAGCAGCTCCCTAGGAGGGGTCCAAGAGACCCAGTACTTC. This gives the protein CASSSLGGVQETQYF.

The V call is TRBV10-3, the J call TRBJ2-7; no reliable D call. Germline V gives CDR1 ENHRY, CDR2 SYGVKD. Trimming took off 6 bases at V and 2 bases at J, with 8 bases between the two ends. The CDR3 spans 12 residues. The DNA for the CDR3 is TGTGCCATCAGGTCGGAGACCTACGAGCAGTACTTC. Protein product: CAIRSETYEQYF.

The chain joins TRBV6-1 to TRBJ1-2; D is undetermined. Deletions cut 2 bases from V and 3 bases from J, with 7 bases between. CDR1 MNHNS and CDR2 SASEGT come from the germline V gene. The CDR3 is made up of 13 amino acids. CDR3 residues: CASSERQDYGYTF. The CDR3 DNA reads as TGTGCCAGCAGTGAAAGGCAGGACTATGGCTACACCTTC.

This rearrangement joins TRBV5-1 to TRBJ2-7; D is uncertain. From germline, CDR1 is SGHRS and CDR2 YFSETQ. V was cut by 5 bases and J by 3 bases, with 6 bases left in between. This CDR3 has 11 amino acids. The CDR3 here is CASRENYEQYF. For the CDR3, the DNA is TGCGCCAGCAGGGAGAACTACGAGCAGTACTTC.

The V call is TRBV10-3, the J call TRBJ2-5; possibly TRBD2 for D (6 bases). Germline V gene data show CDR1 as ENHRY and CDR2 as SYGVKD. The CDR3 spans 16 residues. Trimming removed 8 bases at V and 1 base at J, with 20 bases between. As DNA, the CDR3 is TGTGCCATCGTCCAGCTAAGGCGGGGCCCCCAAGAGACCCAGTACTTC. It encodes CAIVQLRRGPQETQYF.

The J gene is TRBJ1-2, the V gene TRBV5-1; a weak D match, TRBD1 (6 bases). Germline loops: CDR1 SGHRS, CDR2 YFSETQ. Trimming stripped 0 bases from V and 2 bases from J, with 11 bases between. The length of the CDR3 is 15 residues. The CDR3 is CASSLEYRDNYGYTF. The CDR3 coding sequence is TGCGCCAGCAGCTTGGAATACAGGGACAACTATGGCTACACCTTC.

This clone was detected once. The rearrangement joins TRBV14 to TRBJ1-4; D unclear. The CDR3 has 13 amino acids. Germline-derived CDR1 and CDR2 are SGHDN and FVKESK. Trimming stripped 4 bases from V and 4 bases from J, with 7 bases between. CDR3 in DNA: TGTGCCAGCAGCCCCGGGGTTAATGAAAAACTGTTTTTT. Protein product: CASSPGVNEKLFF.

This chain uses TRBV7-3 with TRBJ1-1, with a possible D match to TRBD1 (5 bases). Germline CDR1 is SGHTA and CDR2 is FQGTGA. The CDR3 is made up of 12 amino acids. With 5 bases removed from V and 6 bases from J, the gap between germline ends came to 10 bases. Written as DNA, the CDR3 is TGTGCCAGCAGCCCCGGGGGGGCTGAAGCTTTCTTT. Its translation: CASSPGGAEAFF. Using reference TRBV7-3 and TRBJ1-1 for the parts outside the CDR3, the full variable domain is GAGVSQTPSNKVTEKGKYVELRCDPISGHTALYWYRQSLGQGPEFLIYFQGTGAADDSGLPNDRFFAVRPEGSVSTLKIQRTERGDSAVYLCASSPGGAEAFFGQGTRLTVV.

The V and J genes are TRBV2 and TRBJ2-5; D is perhaps TRBD1 (6 bases). Germline V CDR1 and CDR2: SNHLY, FYNNEI. The V gene lost 6 bases and the J gene lost 4 bases, with 12 bases spanning the gap. The CDR3 covers 13 residues. CDR3 DNA sequence: TGTGCCAGCAGGGGGGTAGGGGGAGAGACCCAGTACTTC. Its translation: CASRGVGGETQYF.

The V and J genes are TRBV6-1 and TRBJ2-2; 13 bases map to TRBD2. Unmatched junction bases numbered 2, after V lost 4 bases and J lost 6 bases. This CDR3 spans 15 amino acids. Per the germline V gene, CDR1 is MNHNS and CDR2 is SASEGT. CDR3 in amino acids: CASSALAGGPGELFF. The DNA of the CDR3 is TGTGCCAGCAGTGCACTAGCGGGGGGGCCCGGGGAGCTGTTTTTT.

The V call is TRBV6-4, the J call TRBJ1-5, with unresolved D. Germline assignment: CDR1 MRHNA and CDR2 SNTAGT. The CDR3 length is 13 residues. V was cut by 2 bases and J by 6 bases, with 8 bases left in between. CDR3 coding DNA: TGTGCCAGCAGTGACCGTTCGGGTCAGCCCCAGCATTTT. This gives the protein CASSDRSGQPQHF.

This clone has only a few counts. This chain joins TRBV7-3 and TRBJ2-1; 7 bases are a match to TRBD1. This CDR3 is 15 amino acids long. In germline, CDR1 is SGHTA, CDR2 FQGTGA. The ends lost 6 bases at V and 0 bases at J; junction bases unmatched: 5. The CDR3 nucleotides read TGTGCCAGCAGGAAGGACAGGAGCTCCTACAATGAGCAGTTCTTC. This encodes CASRKDRSSYNEQFF.

The chain couples TRBV28 to TRBJ1-2, with TRBD1 matching over 9 bases. Germline V gene lookup returns CDR1 MDHEN and CDR2 SYDVKM. V shed 2 bases and J 3 bases; nucleotides not matched to a gene: 13. This CDR3 spans 18 amino acids. CDR3 nucleotides: TGTGCCAGCAGTTTACCCCGGTCAGGGACAGGGCGGCACTATGGCTACACCTTC. Its protein is CASSLPRSGTGRHYGYTF.

This clone was detected only a few times. The chain is built from TRBV30 and TRBJ2-1; the D gene is possibly TRBD2 (5 bases). Germline lookup yields CDR1 GTSNPN and CDR2 SVGIG (reference sequence). The CDR3 sequence is 11 residues long. V was pared by 0 bases and J by 9 bases, with 6 bases between. The CDR3 sequence is CAWSVEGEQFF. The CDR3 DNA sequence: TGTGCCTGGAGTGTAGAGGGTGAGCAGTTCTTC.

This clone was observed a few times. The chain recombines TRBV6-6 with TRBJ2-7; a weak D match, TRBD1 (6 bases). The CDR3 runs 13 residues. V was clipped by 4 bases and J by 5 bases, with 12 bases between them. Germline-derived CDR1 and CDR2 are MNHNY and SVGAGI (reference sequence). CDR3 in amino acids: CASSWTVVDEQYF. CDR3 bases: TGTGCCAGCAGTTGGACAGTAGTCGACGAGCAGTACTTC.

Only a few counts were recorded for this clone. V and J are TRBV7-6 and TRBJ1-1, with TRBD1 identical over 7 bases. The CDR3 spans 15 residues. Germline loops: CDR1 SGHVS, CDR2 FNYEAQ. V lost 5 bases, J lost 3 bases, and 9 bases stayed unmatched. The CDR3 here is CASSVSQGTDTEAFF. CDR3 in DNA: TGTGCCAGCAGCGTATCACAGGGGACGGACACTGAAGCTTTCTTT.

The V call is TRBV6-6, the J call TRBJ1-4, with 7 nucleotides matching TRBD1. V lost 5 bases, J lost 1 base, and 4 bases stayed unmatched. Germline V gene sequence: CDR1 MNHNY, CDR2 SVGAGI (reference sequence). This CDR3 has 15 residues. The CDR3 DNA is TGTGCCAGCAGTCCTGACAGGGTAACTAATGAAAAACTGTTTTTT. It translates to CASSPDRVTNEKLFF.

V is TRBV6-6 and J is TRBJ2-5; 12 positions agree with TRBD2. CDR1 is MNHNY, CDR2 SVGAGI, per germline (reference sequence). The CDR3 length is 16 residues. V dropped 2 bases and J dropped 5; count of bases not matched to a gene: 6. CDR3: CASSYGTSGGQETQYF. CDR3 in DNA: TGTGCCAGCAGTTACGGCACTAGCGGGGGGCAGGAGACCCAGTACTTC.

V usage is TRBV6-6 and J usage is TRBJ2-5, with D tentatively TRBD2 (5 bases). In germline, CDR1 is MNHNY, CDR2 SVGAGI (reference sequence). Between the trimmed V and J ends, which lost 8 bases and 12 bases, there was a span of 19 bases. The CDR3 sequence is 12 residues long. The CDR3, as DNA: TGTGCCAGCCGGGCCGAGGGCGGACCGGAGTACTTC. Residues: CASRAEGGPEYF.